The 29 T cell receptor beta chains below all came from one sample that was sequenced in a study of spatial heterogeneity in lung cancer. Time point given: sample taken at primary tumor resection. Whole RNA from tumor, nontumor lung or frozen PBMC was sequenced unsorted. TCRdb redid the calling of the 5' RACE reads with MiXCR, one entry per CDR3 protein. The repertoire holds some 52,000 distinct CDR3 sequences, with under 7.5% as singletons. The sequencing used PBMCs, collected at surgery. The receptor source for this set is a female donor with early-stage non-small cell lung cancer.

In its sample, this clonotype was seen many times. The rearrangement uses TRBV29-1 and TRBJ2-1; 8 bases map to TRBD2. The germline gives CDR1 SQVTM, CDR2 ANQGSEA. The junction had 8 bases not matched to a gene; V was cut back by 2 bases and J by 2 bases. The CDR3 runs 16 residues. The CDR3 nucleotides read TGCAGCGTTGAACCGCAGCGGGGGTCCCCCTACAATGAGCAGTTCTTC. This codes for CSVEPQRGSPYNEQFF.

This clonotype showed up just a few times. The genes are TRBV28 and TRBJ1-2; the D gene is possibly TRBD1 (5 bases). From germline, CDR1 is MDHEN and CDR2 SYDVKM. Trimming left V 6 bases short and J 6 bases short, with 14 bases between. The CDR3 is 13 amino acids. CDR3 nucleotide sequence: TGTGCCAGCAGGTTACAGCCAGGGAATGGCTACACCTTC. It codes for CASRLQPGNGYTF.

This clonotype was observed at least ten times. The chain couples TRBV29-1 to TRBJ1-5; 11 bases agree with TRBD1. Germline-derived CDR1 and CDR2 are SQVTM and ANQGSEA. Trimming cost V 6 bases and J 7 bases; bases outside gene matches: 5. The CDR3 covers 13 residues. The CDR3 loop is CSVRTGGGQPQHF. The CDR3 DNA reads TGCAGCGTCCGGACAGGGGGCGGCCAGCCCCAGCATTTT. Drawing the rest from reference TRBV29-1 and TRBJ1-5, the complete variable domain is SAVISQKPSRDICQRGTSLTIQCQVDSQVTMMFWYRQQPGQSLTLIATANQGSEATYESGFVIDKFPISRPNLTFSTLTVSNMSPEDSSIYLCSVRTGGGQPQHFGDGTRLSIL.

This clonotype has ten or more counts. This chain links TRBV7-2 with TRBJ1-2; 7 positions match TRBD1. CDR1 and CDR2 from the germline V gene are SGHTA and FQGNSA. The trim removed 1 base at V and 8 bases at J, leaving 13 bases unmatched. This CDR3 has 16 amino acids. CDR3 residues: CASSLDSLETGYGYTF. DNA of the CDR3: TGTGCCAGCAGCTTAGACTCCCTCGAGACAGGGTACGGCTACACCTTC.

There are many counts of this clonotype. The chain joins TRBV7-9 to TRBJ2-7; maybe TRBD2 (6 bases). The CDR3 has 15 amino acids. Germline loops: CDR1 SEHNR, CDR2 FQNEAQ (reference sequence). Between the trimmed V and J ends, which lost 0 bases and 3 bases, there was a span of 12 bases. CDR3 nucleotides: TGTGCCAGCAGCTTAGCCCTTGACGGGGGCTACGAGCAGTACTTC. Protein: CASSLALDGGYEQYF.

The sample holds many counts of this clonotype. V usage is TRBV28 and J usage is TRBJ2-1; 9 bases match TRBD2. Looked up from germline, CDR1 is MDHEN and CDR2 is SYDVKM. Trimming cost V 6 bases and J 2 bases; bases outside gene matches: 5. This CDR3 is 15 amino acids long. This CDR3 is CASSESGGPYNEQFF. CDR3 in DNA: TGTGCCAGCAGCGAGAGCGGGGGGCCCTACAATGAGCAGTTCTTC.

The table lists this clonotype with many counts. The chain combines TRBV20-1 with TRBJ1-2; 7 positions agree with TRBD1. V was clipped by 6 bases and J by 2 bases; unmatched bases: 12. The CDR3 is 15 amino acids. Per germline, CDR1 DFQATT and CDR2 SNEGSKA (reference sequence). The CDR3 region is CSANQRTGGNYGYTF. The DNA of the CDR3 is TGCAGTGCCAATCAACGGACAGGAGGAAACTATGGCTACACCTTC.

V gene TRBV20-1 combines with J gene TRBJ2-2, with D uncertain. The CDR3 contains 14 residues. CDR1 and CDR2 from the germline V gene are DFQATT and SNEGSKA (reference sequence). Trimming took off 1 base at V and 4 bases at J, with 10 bases between the two ends. In DNA form, the CDR3 reads TGCAGTGCTAGAGCACAGCTGGGCACCGGGGAGCTGTTTTTT. It yields the protein CSARAQLGTGELFF.

Many counts were recorded for this clonotype. The CDR3 sequence: CASRGTATDTQYF. CDR3 nucleotide sequence: TGTGCCAGCAGAGGGACAGCCACAGATACGCAGTATTTT. The V call is TRBV6-2 or TRBV6-3, the J call TRBJ2-3, with 7 bases that match TRBD1. V gave up 6 bases and J gave up 2 bases; unmatched junction bases: 2. Germline V gene lookup returns CDR1 MNHEY and CDR2 SVGEGT. This CDR3 spans 13 amino acids.

This clonotype was counted many times. This chain uses TRBV29-1 with TRBJ2-7; 12 positions agree with TRBD2. The length of the CDR3 is 13 residues. Germline loops: CDR1 SQVTM, CDR2 ANQGSEA. V shed 2 bases and J 6 bases; nucleotides not matched to a gene: 2. CDR3 loop: CSVELAGGREQYF. The DNA for the CDR3 is TGCAGCGTTGAACTAGCGGGGGGGCGCGAGCAGTACTTC.

The rearrangement links TRBV20-1 to TRBJ2-1; 7 bases line up with TRBD1. This CDR3 is 15 amino acids long. V shed 3 bases and J 6 bases; nucleotides not matched to a gene: 11. In germline, CDR1 is DFQATT, CDR2 SNEGSKA (reference sequence). CDR3 sequence (DNA): TGCAGTGCTAGCGATACAGGGGCGGACTCCAATGAGCAGTTCTTC. Amino acids: CSASDTGADSNEQFF.

In its sample, this clonotype was seen many times. The chain couples TRBV19 to TRBJ2-7, with 7 bases matching TRBD1. In germline, CDR1 is LNHDA, CDR2 SQIVND (reference sequence). The V and J ends lost 5 bases and 3 bases, in that order; junction bases with no gene match: 4. The CDR3 is 13 residues long. CDR3 nucleotide sequence: TGTGCCAGTAGTGGACAGGAGAACTACGAGCAGTACTTC. Translated: CASSGQENYEQYF.

J is TRBJ1-2 and V is TRBV5-1; 7 bases map to TRBD1. Germline CDR1 reads SGHRS; CDR2 reads YFSETQ. The CDR3 is 17 residues long. V was pared by 0 bases and J by 4 bases, with 12 bases of the junction left unmatched. The CDR3 bases are TGCGCCAGCAGCTTGGAGACTAGACTGACAGGGACCTATGGCTACACCTTC. Its protein is CASSLETRLTGTYGYTF.

The sample holds many counts of this clonotype. This chain uses TRBV5-1 with TRBJ2-4; D uncertain. The CDR3 sequence is 12 residues long. CDR1 is SGHRS and CDR2 is YFSETQ in the germline V gene. Trimming pared 7 bases from V and 9 bases from J, leaving 14 bases between. The CDR3 sequence is CASPGSIRIQYF. In nucleotides, the CDR3 is TGCGCCAGCCCTGGGTCCATCCGCATTCAGTACTTC.

V is TRBV28 and J is TRBJ1-5; 8 bases line up with TRBD1. Germline V gene data show CDR1 as MDHEN and CDR2 as SYDVKM. Losses at the gene ends were 5 bases for V and 6 bases for J; bases not matched to a gene: 9. This CDR3 is built from 15 residues. Written as DNA, the CDR3 is TGTGCCAGCAGTAGCGGACAGGGCGCGGGTCAGCCCCAGCATTTT. This gives the protein CASSSGQGAGQPQHF.

This sequence joins TRBV6-1 and TRBJ2-7; D may match TRBD1 or TRBD2 (5 bases each). The V gene's germline CDR1 is MNHNS and CDR2 SASEGT. Trimming stripped 1 base from V and 3 bases from J, with 13 bases between. The length of the CDR3 is 15 residues. CDR3 region: CASSEVTGAVYEQYF. The CDR3 nucleotides are TGTGCCAGCAGTGAAGTCACCGGGGCCGTCTACGAGCAGTACTTC.

The table lists this clonotype with many counts. The chain carries TRBV28 and TRBJ2-7; no clear D gene. Germline V gene data show CDR1 as MDHEN and CDR2 as SYDVKM. The ends were cut back, 3 bases at V and 5 bases at J, with 5 bases in the middle. CDR3 length: 11 residues. The CDR3 loop is CASSFRDEQYF. The CDR3 bases are TGTGCCAGCAGTTTCCGGGACGAGCAGTACTTC.

The table lists this clonotype with many counts. V is TRBV14 and J is TRBJ2-2; the match to TRBD1 covers 7 bases. Germline trimming cut 4 bases from V and 7 bases from J; bases unmatched to any gene: 9. CDR1 is SGHDN, CDR2 FVKESK, per germline. The CDR3 is 15 amino acids. Here the CDR3 reads CASSRTGVDVGELFF. As DNA, the CDR3 is TGTGCCAGCAGCCGAACAGGGGTAGATGTCGGGGAGCTGTTTTTT.

This clonotype came up many times. This chain uses TRBV5-1 with TRBJ1-2; D uncertain. Germline assignment: CDR1 SGHRS and CDR2 YFSETQ. Trimming removed 2 bases from V and 4 bases from J, with 9 bases in between. The CDR3 is 13 residues long. CDR3 sequence: CASSLWTVYGYTF. In nucleotides, the CDR3 is TGCGCCAGCAGCTTATGGACGGTCTATGGCTACACCTTC.

The V call is TRBV20-1, the J call TRBJ2-1; possible D gene TRBD2, 6 bases. The CDR3 sequence is 14 residues long. From germline, CDR1 is DFQATT and CDR2 SNEGSKA (reference sequence). The germline V and J ends were trimmed by 1 base and 7 bases, with 14 bases remaining between them. For the CDR3, the DNA is TGCAGTGCTAGAGCCCCGGGACTTAGGAATGAGCAGTTCTTC. Protein: CSARAPGLRNEQFF.

The V and J genes are TRBV5-1 and TRBJ2-7; 9 bases fit TRBD1. Germline values: CDR1 SGHRS, CDR2 YFSETQ. Unmatched junction bases numbered 1, after V lost 0 bases and J lost 6 bases. This CDR3 has 13 residues. The CDR3 nucleotides read TGCGCCAGCAGCTTGGGACAGGGGGGCGAGCAGTACTTC. This translates into CASSLGQGGEQYF.

Note on this clonotype: A single base separates this from a much larger clone, so it may be a read error. V and J are TRBV11-2 and TRBJ2-1; D is uncertain. Looked up from germline, CDR1 is SGHAT and CDR2 is FQNNGV. The CDR3 is 15 amino acids. The CDR3 here is CASSLFGGSYNEKFF. CDR3 nucleotide sequence: TGTGCCAGCAGCTTATTTGGCGGCTCCTACAATGAGAAGTTCTTC.

In its sample, this clonotype was seen many times. The V and J genes are TRBV19 and TRBJ2-1; TRBD2 aligns across 12 bases. The CDR3 consists of 14 residues. Trimming at V came to 5 bases and at J to 8 bases, leaving 4 bases not matched to a gene. Germline CDR1 and CDR2: LNHDA and SQIVND (reference sequence). CDR3 bases: TGTGCCAGTAGTTCTAGCGGGGGGGCCGATGAGCAGTTCTTC. This sequence encodes CASSSSGGADEQFF.

V and J are TRBV7-8 and TRBJ1-4, with 7 nucleotides matching TRBD1. With 5 bases clipped from V and 5 bases from J, the junction kept 5 bases outside the gene matches. CDR1 SGHVS and CDR2 FQNEAQ come from the germline V gene. The CDR3 is 14 amino acids. As DNA, the CDR3 is TGTGCCAGCAGCCCGACAGGGTTCAATGAAAAACTGTTTTTT. This translates into CASSPTGFNEKLFF.

This clonotype came up many times. The rearrangement links TRBV21-1 to TRBJ2-5; the table's TRBD1 call for D was not verified on the DNA. TRBV21-1 is described as a pseudogene. The CDR3 has 13 amino acids. CDR3 region: CASIPDRGATQYF. CDR3 sequence (DNA): TGTGCCAGCATTCCGGACAGGGGCGCGACCCAGTACTTC.

In this sample, this clonotype turned up many times. This chain uses TRBV20-1 with TRBJ2-5; D unresolved. Trimming left V 4 bases short and J 4 bases short, with 10 bases between. Germline V gene lookup returns CDR1 DFQATT and CDR2 SNEGSKA (reference sequence). The CDR3 loop spans 12 amino acids. For the CDR3, the DNA is TGCAGTGCTACGGTTTCGGGAGAGACCCAGTACTTC. This codes for CSATVSGETQYF.

This clonotype came up many times. The chain uses TRBV5-1 and TRBJ1-2; D might be TRBD1 (6 bases). The CDR3 has 15 residues. The V gene's germline CDR1 is SGHRS and CDR2 YFSETQ. V was shortened by 2 bases and J by 0 bases, with 11 bases between the two germline ends. CDR3 in DNA: TGCGCCAGCAGCTTAACTACAGGGCCTAACTATGGCTACACCTTC. It translates to CASSLTTGPNYGYTF. Using reference TRBV5-1 and TRBJ1-2 for the parts outside the CDR3, the full variable domain is KAGVTQTPRYLIKTRGQQVTLSCSPISGHRSVSWYQQTPGQGLQFLFEYFSETQRNKGNFPGRFSGRQFSNSRSEMNVSTLELGDSALYLCASSLTTGPNYGYTFGSGTRLTVV.

This clonotype was detected ten times or more. The V call is TRBV30, the J call TRBJ1-1, with D possibly TRBD1 on 5 matching bases. The CDR3 consists of 15 residues. V was pared by 3 bases and J by 1 base, with 15 bases between. The V gene's germline CDR1 is GTSNPN and CDR2 SVGIG (reference sequence). In nucleotides, the CDR3 is TGTGCCTGGAGCGAAGGGGCCCTGGGGAACACTGAAGCTTTCTTT. It translates to CAWSEGALGNTEAFF.

This clonotype was recorded many times. V is TRBV10-2 and J is TRBJ2-1; TRBD2 matches 9 bases. The CDR3 covers 13 residues. In germline, CDR1 is WSHSY, CDR2 SAAADI. Trimming removed 10 bases from V and 8 bases from J; junction bases left unmatched: 9. CDR3: CANPGLAIHEQFF. CDR3 nucleotides: TGCGCCAACCCGGGACTAGCAATCCATGAGCAGTTCTTC.